Detailed here is one T cell receptor beta chain. Its cognate antigen is unknown. CDR3 sequences, V/J genes, frequencies and template counts came from survey-depth TCRbeta sequencing. The protocol was immunoSEQ multiplex PCR, while the TCRdb copy is restricted to in-frame clones and leaves out a portion. The sample has some 45,000 clones, roughly 92% seen once. CDR1 is SEHNR and CDR2 is FQNEAQ in the germline V gene (reference sequence). CDR3 size: 15 residues. Trimming removed 1 base at V and 3 bases at J, with 12 bases between. This entry belongs to a study of tissue T cells after allogeneic stem cell transplantation. Study-wide points: Across patients, clones rarely overlapped, yet motif clusters were shared tissue-specifically. Anatomically similar tissues had similar TCR repertoires within each patient. Blood and spleen captured only part of the tissue TCR repertoire.

V is TRBV7-9 and J is TRBJ1-2, with D possibly being TRBD1 (6 bases). The specimen comprised blood, sampled before transplantation. The receptor was isolated from a woman aged 35-75 years who later had graft-versus-host disease after an allogeneic stem cell transplant. CDR3 DNA sequence: TGTGCCAGCAGCTTAGTCACAGGGAGGGACTATGGCTACACCTTC. It translates to CASSLVTGRDYGYTF.